A selection of T cell receptor beta chains follows, all from one sample in a study of cytomegalovirus exposure and HLA in healthy donors. TCRdb's table, derived via immunoSEQ multiplex PCR, lists solely in-frame clones and lacks some. Among 120,000 or so clones listed, roughly 71% were seen once. Sequencing used PBMCs. The receptors shown here come from a woman in her forties or fifties in good health and CMV-seropositive. Each CDR3 is given with its conserved first and last residue. Each record gives: V gene, D gene, J gene, clone size, CDR3 protein, CDR3 DNA. D genes are given only for firm matches. A clone size is listed for some rows: how often the clone was seen (once, few, many), or a class if it is expanded.

v_gene: TRBV10-3
d_gene: .
j_gene: TRBJ1-5
abundance: once
CDR3aa: CAISTAYSNQPQHF
CDR3nt: TGTGCCATTTCGACAGCTTATAGCAATCAGCCCCAGCATTTT

v_gene: TRBV29-1
d_gene: .
j_gene: TRBJ2-5
abundance: .
CDR3aa: CSVGPGSETQYF
CDR3nt: TGCAGCGTTGGCCCCGGGTCAGAGACCCAGTACTTC

v_gene: TRBV7-8
d_gene: TRBD1
j_gene: TRBJ2-2
abundance: once
CDR3aa: CASSFPGQGAWGELFF
CDR3nt: TGTGCCAGCAGCTTTCCGGGACAGGGGGCTTGGGGGGAGCTGTTTTTT

v_gene: TRBV6-5
d_gene: .
j_gene: TRBJ1-5
abundance: .
CDR3aa: CASREGRVEPQHF
CDR3nt: TGTGCCAGCAGAGAGGGGAGGGTAGAGCCCCAGCATTTT

v_gene: TRBV5-1
d_gene: .
j_gene: TRBJ2-2
abundance: .
CDR3aa: CASRSNNRVPPELFF
CDR3nt: TGCGCCAGCAGGTCAAACAACCGGGTACCCCCGGAGCTGTTTTTT

v_gene: TRBV7-2
d_gene: .
j_gene: TRBJ2-3
abundance: once
CDR3aa: CASSSGSSTDTQYF
CDR3nt: TGTGCCAGCAGCTCTGGCTCTAGCACAGATACGCAGTATTTT

v_gene: TRBV5-1
d_gene: TRBD1
j_gene: TRBJ2-5
abundance: once
CDR3aa: CASSFGTGRGQYF
CDR3nt: TGCGCCAGCAGCTTCGGGACAGGGAGGGGCCAGTACTTC

v_gene: TRBV6-6
d_gene: .
j_gene: TRBJ2-1
abundance: few
CDR3aa: CASSYSRSPPREEQFF
CDR3nt: TGTGCCAGCAGTTACTCCCGATCGCCCCCTCGCGAAGAGCAGTTCTTC

v_gene: TRBV5-1
d_gene: .
j_gene: TRBJ1-4
abundance: .
CDR3aa: CASSAEGTGEKLFF
CDR3nt: TGCGCCAGCAGCGCGGAGGGGACCGGGGAAAAACTGTTTTTT

v_gene: TRBV5-5
d_gene: .
j_gene: TRBJ1-2
abundance: once
CDR3aa: CASSLSGNYGYTF
CDR3nt: TGTGCCAGCAGCTTGAGCGGGAACTATGGCTACACCTTC

v_gene: TRBV4-1
d_gene: TRBD1
j_gene: TRBJ1-2
abundance: .
CDR3aa: CASSQEAGQGADGYTF
CDR3nt: TGCGCCAGCAGCCAAGAGGCGGGACAGGGAGCGGATGGCTACACCTTC

v_gene: TRBV5-1
d_gene: .
j_gene: TRBJ2-7
abundance: .
CDR3aa: CASNSGQGTYEQYF
CDR3nt: TGCGCCAGCAACTCCGGGCAGGGTACCTACGAGCAGTACTTC

v_gene: TRBV7-9
d_gene: .
j_gene: TRBJ2-7
abundance: .
CDR3aa: CASSLEAGLSYEQYF
CDR3nt: TGTGCCAGCAGCCTGGAGGCAGGTCTGTCCTACGAGCAGTACTTC

v_gene: TRBV1
d_gene: .
j_gene: TRBJ2-1
abundance: .
CDR3aa: CTCPAGGRYSYNEQFF
CDR3nt: TGCACCTGCCCCGCGGGGGGCCGCTACTCCTACAATGAGCAGTTCTTC

v_gene: TRBV7-6
d_gene: .
j_gene: TRBJ1-4
abundance: .
CDR3aa: CASSLARGNEKLFF
CDR3nt: TGTGCCAGCAGCTTAGCCAGGGGTAATGAAAAACTGTTTTTT

v_gene: TRBV4-1
d_gene: .
j_gene: TRBJ1-2
abundance: .
CDR3aa: CASSQVVAQAGRTF
CDR3nt: TGCGCCAGCAGCCAAGTCGTTGCTCAGGCGGGTAGAACCTTC

v_gene: TRBV29-1
d_gene: .
j_gene: TRBJ2-2
abundance: .
CDR3aa: CSVLTGSLRPKLFF
CDR3nt: TGCAGCGTGCTGACAGGCTCTCTCCGACCCAAGCTGTTTTTT

v_gene: TRBV15
d_gene: TRBD2
j_gene: TRBJ2-5
abundance: .
CDR3aa: CATSRGTRQETQYF
CDR3nt: TGTGCCACCAGCAGGGGGACTAGACAAGAGACCCAGTACTTC

v_gene: TRBV6-5
d_gene: TRBD2
j_gene: TRBJ2-7
abundance: few
CDR3aa: CASSYLPGLAAYEQYF
CDR3nt: TGTGCCAGCAGTTACCTTCCGGGACTAGCTGCCTACGAGCAGTACTTC

v_gene: TRBV5-1
d_gene: TRBD2
j_gene: TRBJ2-7
abundance: once
CDR3aa: CASSMGSGGAFNEQYF
CDR3nt: TGCGCCAGCAGCATGGGCAGCGGGGGGGCATTCAACGAGCAGTACTTC

v_gene: TRBV27
d_gene: .
j_gene: TRBJ1-1
abundance: .
CDR3aa: CASSSPSRMNTEAFF
CDR3nt: TGTGCCAGCAGTTCGCCCAGTCGCATGAACACTGAAGCTTTCTTT

v_gene: TRBV5-1
d_gene: TRBD1
j_gene: TRBJ2-1
abundance: .
CDR3aa: CASTLGQGDNEQFF
CDR3nt: TGCGCCAGCACCCTGGGACAGGGGGACAATGAGCAGTTCTTC

v_gene: TRBV7-9
d_gene: .
j_gene: TRBJ2-7
abundance: .
CDR3aa: CASSSDNLYEQYF
CDR3nt: TGTGCCAGCAGCTCCGACAACCTCTACGAGCAGTACTTC

v_gene: TRBV7-9
d_gene: .
j_gene: TRBJ1-2
abundance: .
CDR3aa: CASSQGNYGYTF
CDR3nt: TGTGCCAGCAGCCAGGGGAACTATGGCTACACCTTC

v_gene: TRBV7-2
d_gene: .
j_gene: TRBJ1-1
abundance: .
CDR3aa: CASSLDRARGNTEAFF
CDR3nt: TGTGCCAGCAGCTTAGATAGGGCTCGGGGGAACACTGAAGCTTTCTTT

v_gene: TRBV19
d_gene: TRBD1
j_gene: TRBJ1-4
abundance: .
CDR3aa: CASSKDRSTTNEKLFF
CDR3nt: TGTGCCAGTAGTAAGGACAGGAGCACAACTAATGAAAAACTGTTTTTT

v_gene: TRBV5-4
d_gene: .
j_gene: TRBJ1-1
abundance: .
CDR3aa: CASSLAPVNTEAFF
CDR3nt: TGTGCCAGCAGCTTGGCCCCGGTCAACACTGAAGCTTTCTTT

v_gene: TRBV27
d_gene: .
j_gene: TRBJ2-3
abundance: .
CDR3aa: CASSTTGGNTDTQYF
CDR3nt: TGTGCCAGCAGCACGACCGGGGGAAACACAGATACGCAGTATTTT

v_gene: TRBV5-1
d_gene: TRBD1
j_gene: TRBJ2-7
abundance: .
CDR3aa: CASSVGQGAFSYEQYF
CDR3nt: TGCGCCAGCTCGGTGGGACAGGGGGCCTTCTCCTACGAGCAGTACTTC

v_gene: TRBV13
d_gene: .
j_gene: TRBJ1-1
abundance: .
CDR3aa: CASSLGEGTEAFF
CDR3nt: TGTGCCAGCAGCTTAGGGGAGGGAACTGAAGCTTTCTTT

v_gene: TRBV2
d_gene: .
j_gene: TRBJ2-1
abundance: few
CDR3aa: CASSVNREIAGFF
CDR3nt: TGTGCCAGCAGTGTGAACAGGGAGATCGCTGGGTTCTTC

v_gene: TRBV19
d_gene: TRBD1
j_gene: TRBJ1-5
abundance: few
CDR3aa: CASSPRRQGSNQPQHF
CDR3nt: TGTGCCAGTAGTCCGAGACGACAGGGTAGCAATCAGCCCCAGCATTTT

v_gene: TRBV13
d_gene: .
j_gene: TRBJ2-5
abundance: .
CDR3aa: CASSFRSSPQYF
CDR3nt: TGTGCCAGCAGCTTCCGATCTAGCCCCCAGTACTTC

v_gene: TRBV14
d_gene: TRBD1
j_gene: TRBJ1-1
abundance: .
CDR3aa: CASSPWTGGNTEAFF
CDR3nt: TGTGCCAGCAGCCCATGGACAGGGGGGAACACTGAAGCTTTCTTT

v_gene: TRBV5-5
d_gene: TRBD1
j_gene: TRBJ1-5
abundance: .
CDR3aa: CASSRTGEGNQPQHF
CDR3nt: TGTGCCAGCAGCAGGACAGGGGAAGGCAATCAGCCCCAGCATTTT

v_gene: TRBV19
d_gene: TRBD1
j_gene: TRBJ1-5
abundance: .
CDR3aa: CASSQGQGARQPQHF
CDR3nt: TGTGCCAGTAGTCAGGGACAGGGGGCAAGGCAGCCCCAGCATTTT

v_gene: TRBV30
d_gene: TRBD2
j_gene: TRBJ2-7
abundance: .
CDR3aa: CAWTGGSYEQYF
CDR3nt: TGTGCCTGGACGGGGGGTTCCTACGAGCAGTACTTC

v_gene: TRBV19
d_gene: .
j_gene: TRBJ2-7
abundance: .
CDR3aa: CASSVIPTAAYEQYF
CDR3nt: TGTGCCAGTAGTGTGATACCGACAGCTGCCTACGAGCAGTACTTC

v_gene: TRBV10-3
d_gene: .
j_gene: TRBJ1-5
abundance: .
CDR3aa: CASRQISNQPQHF
CDR3nt: TGTGCCTCACGACAGATAAGCAATCAGCCCCAGCATTTT

v_gene: TRBV7-2
d_gene: TRBD1
j_gene: TRBJ2-7
abundance: few
CDR3aa: CASSRNRGPYEQYF
CDR3nt: TGTGCCAGCAGCCGTAACAGGGGTCCATACGAGCAGTACTTC

v_gene: TRBV25-1
d_gene: .
j_gene: TRBJ2-7
abundance: .
CDR3aa: CTPGLDEQYF
CDR3nt: TGTACCCCGGGTTTAGACGAGCAGTACTTC

v_gene: TRBV19
d_gene: TRBD1
j_gene: TRBJ1-4
abundance: .
CDR3aa: CASTTAGTANEKLFF
CDR3nt: TGTGCCAGTACCACTGCCGGGACAGCTAATGAAAAACTGTTTTTT

v_gene: TRBV29-1
d_gene: .
j_gene: TRBJ2-1
abundance: .
CDR3aa: CSVASGNYYNEQFF
CDR3nt: TGCAGCGTTGCATCCGGTAACTACTACAATGAGCAGTTCTTC